The 30 T cell receptor beta chains below come from one sample, sequenced in a study of T cell responses to AZD1222 COVID-19 vaccine. Here immunoSEQ multiplex PCR was the method, and the copy in TCRdb shows in-frame clones only, minus some. The sample carries around 170,000 clones, roughly 93% recorded once. The source was peripheral blood, collected on day 0 of AZD1222 vaccination. Receptors were obtained from an adult in good health.

The chain joins TRBV2 to TRBJ2-7; 11 nucleotides agree with TRBD2. Germline V CDR1 and CDR2: SNHLY, FYNNEI. The CDR3 runs 15 residues. Germline trimming cut 5 bases from V and 0 bases from J; bases unmatched to any gene: 3. CDR3 coding DNA: TGTGCCAGCAGTCCGGGACTAGCGGTCTCCTACGAGCAGTACTTC. Translation: CASSPGLAVSYEQYF.

V is TRBV7-2 and J is TRBJ2-7; D might be TRBD2 (6 bases). V lost 1 base and J lost 3, with 10 bases in between. The CDR3 sequence is 14 residues long. Germline values: CDR1 SGHTA, CDR2 FQGNSA. CDR3 amino acids: CASSLGGGSYEQYF. The CDR3 coding sequence is TGTGCCAGCAGCTTAGGTGGGGGGAGCTACGAGCAGTACTTC.

J is TRBJ1-2 and V is TRBV27; D not certain. V lost 1 base to trimming and J lost 5 bases, with 14 bases between them. Germline assignment: CDR1 MNHEY and CDR2 SMNVEV (reference sequence). The CDR3 contains 15 residues. The CDR3 DNA is TGTGCCAGCAGTTTATGGCACGGAAACTCATATGGCTACACCTTC. This sequence encodes CASSLWHGNSYGYTF.

This chain links TRBV18 with TRBJ1-6, with unresolved D. With 2 bases removed from V and 7 bases from J, the gap between germline ends came to 3 bases. This CDR3 is built from 12 residues. Germline lookup yields CDR1 KGHSH and CDR2 LQKENI. Written as DNA, the CDR3 is TGTGCCAGCTCACCAGGGAATTCACCCCTCCACTTT. Translated, it gives CASSPGNSPLHF. Together with reference TRBV18 and TRBJ1-6, the CDR3 gives the full variable domain: NAGVMQNPRHLVRRRGQEARLRCSPMKGHSHVYWYRQLPEEGLKFMVYLQKENIIDESGMPKERFSAEFPKEGPSILRIQQVVRGDSAAYFCASSPGNSPLHFGNGTRLTVT.

CDR3 sequence reads: CASSSGLETDTQYF. CDR3 DNA sequence: TGTGCCAGCAGCTCGGGACTGGAAACAGATACGCAGTATTTT. V usage is TRBV7-2 and J usage is TRBJ2-3, with D tentatively TRBD2 (6 bases). Germline lookup yields CDR1 SGHTA and CDR2 FQGNSA. The CDR3 runs to 14 residues. V lost 4 bases, J lost 3 bases, and 11 bases lay in between.

The V and J genes are TRBV7-9 and TRBJ2-7, with a possible D match to TRBD1 (5 bases). This CDR3 spans 13 amino acids. The germline V and J ends were trimmed by 5 bases and 0 bases, with 8 bases remaining between them. Per the germline V gene, CDR1 is SEHNR and CDR2 is FQNEAQ (reference sequence). The CDR3 DNA sequence: TGTGCCAGCAGCGCACAGGACTCCTACGAGCAGTACTTC. Its translation: CASSAQDSYEQYF.

The V gene is TRBV4-1, the J gene TRBJ1-5; D uncertain. V was shortened by 0 bases and J by 7 bases, with 7 bases between the two germline ends. CDR3 length: 13 amino acids. The V gene's germline CDR1 is MGHRA and CDR2 YSYEKL. CDR3 DNA sequence: TGCGCCAGCAGCCAAGATCACGGGCAGCCCCAGCATTTT. It is translated as CASSQDHGQPQHF.

The CDR3 region has the DNA TGTGCCATCAGTGACATAGCGGGGGAGACCCAGTACTTC. Translation: CAISDIAGETQYF. The chain has TRBV10-3 and TRBJ2-5; 8 nucleotides line up with TRBD2. CDR3 size: 13 residues. Germline V CDR1 and CDR2: ENHRY, SYGVKD. J was trimmed by 5 bases and V by 3 bases; bases with no gene match: 2.

The chain couples TRBV12-5 to TRBJ2-3; the D is unclear. Between the trimmed V and J ends, which lost 0 bases and 2 bases, there was a span of 6 bases. This CDR3 is 14 amino acids long. Germline CDR1 reads LGHNT; CDR2 reads FRNRAP. The CDR3 loop is CASGLVLNTDTQYF. CDR3 nucleotides: TGTGCTAGTGGTTTGGTCCTCAACACAGATACGCAGTATTTT.

The gene calls are TRBV7-9 and TRBJ2-7; D possibly corresponds to TRBD2 (6 bases). This CDR3 has 14 amino acids. CDR1 and CDR2 from the germline V gene are SEHNR and FQNEAQ (reference sequence). Trimming removed 1 base at V and 4 bases at J, with 11 bases between. The CDR3, as DNA: TGTGCCAGCAGCTTAGATGGAGGGGTATACGAGCAGTACTTC. It specifies CASSLDGGVYEQYF.

The chain combines TRBV4-1 with TRBJ1-2, with 8 bases fitting TRBD1. Germline CDR1 MGHRA, CDR2 YSYEKL. The trim removed 4 bases at V and 6 bases at J, leaving 10 bases unmatched. The CDR3 runs to 15 residues. CDR3 DNA: TGCGCCAGCAGCCTCCCAACGGACAGGGTGGATGGCTACACCTTC. Protein product: CASSLPTDRVDGYTF.

This clone has a single count. The chain joins TRBV23-1 to TRBJ2-1; D possibly corresponds to TRBD2 (6 bases). TRBV23-1 is annotated as an ORF whose role is uncertain. Trimming took 0 bases from V and 7 from J, leaving 7 bases between them. This CDR3 contains 13 residues. CDR3 sequence: CASSQSGGNEQFF. The CDR3 nucleotides read TGCGCCAGCAGTCAATCAGGAGGGAATGAGCAGTTCTTC.

This clone was detected only a few times. V usage is TRBV19 and J usage is TRBJ1-3; D gene ambiguous. Germline CDR1 reads LNHDA; CDR2 reads SQIVND (reference sequence). CDR3 length equals 13 residues. V dropped 11 bases and J dropped 4 bases, with 15 bases sitting between them. The DNA of the CDR3 is TGTGCCCCCCCGCCCGCCCAGGGAAACACCATATATTTT. Residues: CAPPPAQGNTIYF.

The genes are TRBV29-1 and TRBJ2-7; unclear D gene. There are 14 residues in the CDR3. V was cut by 4 bases and J by 4 bases, with 17 bases left in between. The germline V gene encodes CDR1 SQVTM and CDR2 ANQGSEA. The CDR3 region has the DNA TGCAGCGTTGTTCGGCTCAAAGAGGTTTACGAGCAGTACTTC. Protein sequence: CSVVRLKEVYEQYF.

The V call is TRBV5-1, the J call TRBJ2-5; a weak D match, TRBD2 (7 bases). Germline values: CDR1 SGHRS, CDR2 YFSETQ. The CDR3 is 20 amino acids. The V gene lost 0 bases and the J gene lost 3 bases, with 27 bases spanning the gap. The CDR3 reads CASSLVGGGRPARSKETQYF. The CDR3 DNA sequence: TGCGCCAGCAGCTTGGTGGGCGGGGGCCGACCCGCGCGAAGCAAAGAGACCCAGTACTTC.

Here the CDR3 reads CASSPGGIRNEQFF. The CDR3 region has the DNA TGTGCCAGCAGTCCCGGGGGCATACGGAATGAGCAGTTCTTC. The chain uses TRBV28 and TRBJ2-1; either TRBD1 or TRBD2 may fit D (6 bases each). CDR3 length: 14 residues. The V gene lost 5 bases and the J gene lost 7 bases, with 15 bases spanning the gap. Germline V gives CDR1 MDHEN, CDR2 SYDVKM.

This clone was observed a single time. The rearrangement links TRBV24-1 to TRBJ2-1, with D possibly being TRBD1 or TRBD2 (5 bases each). The V end lost 0 bases, the J end lost 12 bases, and 8 bases lay between the germline ends. This CDR3 region has 12 residues. The germline V gene encodes CDR1 KGHDR and CDR2 SFDVKD. This chain's CDR3 is CATSDLRGVQFF. The CDR3 coding sequence is TGTGCCACCAGTGATTTGCGGGGCGTGCAGTTCTTC.

The chain links TRBV9 to TRBJ1-6; no firm D call. With 0 bases removed from V and 4 bases from J, the gap between germline ends came to 8 bases. The CDR3 is made up of 15 amino acids. Germline V gene data show CDR1 as SGDLS and CDR2 as YYNGEE. The CDR3 is CASSVGAAYNSPLHF. As DNA, the CDR3 is TGTGCCAGCAGCGTAGGGGCAGCTTATAATTCACCCCTCCACTTT.

V is TRBV12-5 and J is TRBJ2-1, with D hard to call. The CDR3 extends over 10 amino acids. Germline V gene lookup returns CDR1 LGHNT and CDR2 FRNRAP. V shed 6 bases and J shed 5 bases, with 2 bases lying between them. The CDR3 bases are TGTGCTAGTGGGGACAATGAGCAGTTCTTC. Protein product: CASGDNEQFF.

The chain is built from TRBV7-3 and TRBJ1-2; maybe TRBD1 (6 bases). The germline V and J ends were trimmed by 8 bases and 7 bases, with 14 bases remaining between them. The CDR3 totals 12 residues. CDR1 is SGHTA, CDR2 FQGTGA, per germline. DNA for the CDR3: TGTGCCAGCGGATTACAGGGAGCTGGCTACACCTTC. Protein product: CASGLQGAGYTF.

The chain has TRBV6-2 or TRBV6-3 and TRBJ1-3; no reliable D call. With 6 bases removed from V and 0 bases from J, the gap between germline ends came to 6 bases. Germline lookup yields CDR1 MNHEY and CDR2 SVGEGT. The CDR3 runs 13 residues. The CDR3 protein is CASSPASGNTIYF. In nucleotides, the CDR3 is TGTGCCAGCAGCCCCGCCTCTGGAAACACCATATATTTT.

J is TRBJ1-4 and V is TRBV7-9; 7 bases agree with TRBD1. V lost 5 bases and J lost 4; bases outside the gene matches: 7. The CDR3 runs 15 residues. CDR1 and CDR2 (germline): SEHNR, FQNEAQ (reference sequence). The CDR3 DNA follows: TGTGCCAGCAGCGCTACAGGGGAGCTTAATGAAAAACTGTTTTTT. Translation gives CASSATGELNEKLFF.

The V and J genes are TRBV3-1 (or the pseudogene TRBV3-2) and TRBJ2-7, with TRBD1 identical over 7 bases. From germline, CDR1 is LGHDT and CDR2 YNNKEL (reference sequence). V shed 1 base, J shed 10 bases, and the junction held 4 bases outside the gene matches. This CDR3 region has 12 residues. The CDR3 bases are TGTGCCAGCAGCCAAGCCCGACAGGGTCAGTACTTC. It yields the protein CASSQARQGQYF.

The gene calls are TRBV11-3 and TRBJ2-7, with 12 bases matching TRBD1. The CDR3 consists of 14 residues. Germline values: CDR1 SGHNT, CDR2 YENEEA. J was trimmed by 7 bases and V by 5 bases; bases with no gene match: 6. CDR3 residues: CASSQGTGGAEQYF. Here the CDR3 DNA reads TGTGCCAGCAGCCAAGGGACAGGGGGCGCAGAGCAGTACTTC.

The J gene is TRBJ1-5, the V gene TRBV28; 7 bases match TRBD1. From germline, CDR1 is MDHEN and CDR2 SYDVKM. The CDR3 length is 15 residues. V shed 6 bases, J shed 2 bases, and the junction held 7 bases outside the gene matches. CDR3 in amino acids: CASSRRGPGNQPQHF. The CDR3 DNA follows: TGTGCCAGCAGCAGAAGGGGGCCAGGCAATCAGCCCCAGCATTTT.

In nucleotides, the CDR3 is TGCGCCAGCAGCATGAGACAGGGGGCCGTCGGAAAACTGTTTTTT. It translates to CASSMRQGAVGKLFF. The chain is built from TRBV5-1 and TRBJ1-4; 10 bases match TRBD1. Per the germline V gene, CDR1 is SGHRS and CDR2 is YFSETQ. The CDR3 is 15 amino acids. The V segment lost 4 bases and the J segment 10 bases; nucleotides outside the gene matches: 10.

This clone came up once. A junction boundary mismatches the germline segment, possibly from a read error. The chain is built from TRBV12-3 or TRBV12-4 and TRBJ1-2; D gene uncertain. CDR3 length: 11 amino acids. CDR3 coding DNA: TGTGCCAGCAGTTTTACGTTGGGAAGGGCCTTC. Amino acid sequence: CASSFTLGRAF.

The gene calls are TRBV2 and TRBJ1-1, with 9 bases identical to TRBD1. Germline loops: CDR1 SNHLY, CDR2 FYNNEI. This CDR3 contains 14 residues. V shed 4 bases, J shed 5 bases, and the junction held 5 bases outside the gene matches. The CDR3 loop is CASSVYRGLTEAFF. The CDR3 DNA reads TGTGCCAGCAGTGTATACAGGGGGCTGACTGAAGCTTTCTTT.

This chain uses TRBV11-3 with TRBJ2-3; D possibly uses TRBD1 or TRBD2 (5 bases each). Deletions cut 4 bases from V and 3 bases from J, with 5 bases between. CDR3 length equals 12 residues. Germline assignment: CDR1 SGHNT and CDR2 YENEEA. CDR3 region: CASSWGTDTQYF. The CDR3 coding sequence is TGTGCCAGCAGCTGGGGGACAGATACGCAGTATTTT.

This clone was detected once. V usage is TRBV4-2 and J usage is TRBJ1-2, with TRBD1 matching 7 bases. The CDR3 consists of 17 residues. Germline V lookup: CDR1 LGHNA, CDR2 YNFKEQ. The junction had 7 bases not matched to a gene; V was cut back by 0 bases and J by 0 bases. DNA for the CDR3: TGTGCCAGCAGCCAAGATCGTCGGACAGGATCTAACTATGGCTACACCTTC. This gives the protein CASSQDRRTGSNYGYTF.